The 20 T cell receptor beta chains reported below all come from one sample, sequenced in a study of cytotoxic CD8 clonotypes in ibrutinib-treated CLL. Assay: immunoSEQ multiplex PCR; the TCRdb copy retains only in-frame clones and omits some. The data show about 130,000 clones, around four fifths seen once. Sequencing used PBMCs, obtained after 24 months of ibrutinib treatment. The receptors were gathered from a human donor with chronic lymphocytic leukemia.

This clone was recorded once. This chain links TRBV13 with TRBJ2-1; maybe TRBD2 (6 bases). The CDR3 runs to 16 residues. Deletions cut 5 bases from V and 2 bases from J, with 16 bases between. Looked up from germline, CDR1 is PRHDT and CDR2 is FYEKMQ (reference sequence). CDR3 region: CASSRLPEGTYNEQFF. DNA for the CDR3: TGTGCCAGCAGCCGCCTTCCGGAGGGAACCTACAATGAGCAGTTCTTC. The full variable domain, rest sourced from reference TRBV13 and TRBJ2-1, is AAGVIQSPRHLIKEKRETATLKCYPIPRHDTVYWYQQGPGQDPQFLISFYEKMQSDKGSIPDRFSAQQFSDYHSELNMSSLELGDSALYFCASSRLPEGTYNEQFFGPGTRLTVL.

The chain employs TRBV2 and TRBJ1-5; the D gene is possibly TRBD1 (5 bases). The germline gives CDR1 SNHLY, CDR2 FYNNEI. This CDR3 has 15 amino acids. Between the trimmed V and J ends, which lost 3 bases and 2 bases, there was a span of 11 bases. The DNA of the CDR3 is TGTGCCAGCAGTGAGGATCAGGGAGGCAATCAGCCCCAGCATTTT. This translates into CASSEDQGGNQPQHF.

The V and J genes are TRBV30 and TRBJ1-3; 7 bases are shared with TRBD1. The CDR3 length is 13 residues. Germline V gene sequence: CDR1 GTSNPN, CDR2 SVGIG (reference sequence). The trim removed 4 bases at V and 6 bases at J, leaving 6 bases unmatched. CDR3 in DNA: TGTGCCTGGAAGGACAGGCTTAAAAACACCATATATTTT. As protein: CAWKDRLKNTIYF.

This clone turned up a few times. This chain uses TRBV6-1 with TRBJ1-5; D gene uncertain. This CDR3 has 14 residues. Germline CDR1 and CDR2: MNHNS and SASEGT. Trimming pared 6 bases from V and 4 bases from J, leaving 13 bases between. The CDR3 region is CASRIGQSNQPQHF. The CDR3 region has the DNA TGTGCCAGCAGAATAGGGCAGTCAAATCAGCCCCAGCATTTT.

CDR3: CASSEDWDQPQHF. For the CDR3, the DNA is TGTGCCAGCAGTGAAGATTGGGATCAGCCCCAGCATTTT. V is TRBV2 and J is TRBJ1-5, with D unclear. Trimming left V 1 base short and J 5 bases short, with 6 bases between. The CDR3 runs 13 residues. Germline values: CDR1 SNHLY, CDR2 FYNNEI.

The chain links TRBV9 to TRBJ1-1; D uncertain. The CDR3 is made up of 14 amino acids. From germline, CDR1 is SGDLS and CDR2 YYNGEE. V was cut by 4 bases and J by 7 bases, with 17 bases left in between. The CDR3 region has the DNA TGTGCCAGCAGCCCTGGTTGGGGAGGGAGTGAAGCTTTCTTT. Its translation is CASSPGWGGSEAFF. Complete variable domain (other parts from reference TRBV9 and TRBJ1-1): DSGVTQTPKHLITATGQRVTLRCSPRSGDLSVYWYQQSLDQGLQFLIQYYNGEERAKGNILERFSAQQFPDLHSELNLSSLELGDSALYFCASSPGWGGSEAFFGQGTRLTVV.

The rearrangement joins TRBV11-2 to TRBJ2-2, with D maybe TRBD2 (7 bases). Per the germline V gene, CDR1 is SGHAT and CDR2 is FQNNGV. The CDR3 runs to 14 residues. The V end was cut by 4 bases, the J end by 8 bases, with 14 bases between. The CDR3 coding sequence is TGTGCCAGCAGCTCCGCGGGGGCCTCAGGGGAGCTGTTTTTT. It specifies CASSSAGASGELFF.

This chain joins TRBV4-3 and TRBJ2-1; TRBD1 matches 12 bases. Trimming cost V 3 bases and J 7 bases; bases outside gene matches: 4. The CDR3 totals 15 residues. Germline assignment: CDR1 LGHNA and CDR2 YSLEER. CDR3 coding DNA: TGCGCCAGCAGCCAGGGACAGGGGGCGCGGAATGAGCAGTTCTTC. Residues: CASSQGQGARNEQFF.

The genes are TRBV13 and TRBJ2-5; perhaps TRBD2 as D (5 bases). The length of the CDR3 is 14 residues. Deletions cut 5 bases from V and 6 bases from J, with 16 bases between. Germline-derived CDR1 and CDR2 are PRHDT and FYEKMQ (reference sequence). The CDR3 DNA is TGTGCCAGCAGCGCTATGGGGAGTATGAAGACCCAGTACTTC. Translating gives CASSAMGSMKTQYF.

This rearrangement joins TRBV9 to TRBJ2-7; no definite D call. Germline V gives CDR1 SGDLS, CDR2 YYNGEE. CDR3 length: 14 amino acids. V was shortened by 0 bases and J by 0 bases, with 7 bases between the two germline ends. CDR3 amino acids: CASSVGVFSYEQYF. The CDR3 bases are TGTGCCAGCAGCGTAGGGGTCTTCTCCTACGAGCAGTACTTC.

The CDR3 nucleotides read TGTGCCAGCAGTGGGGGGACAGGGATGACTCAGCCCCAGCATTTT. This gives the protein CASSGGTGMTQPQHF. The chain couples TRBV6-1 to TRBJ1-5, with 9 bases aligning to TRBD1. The CDR3 sequence is 15 residues long. The V and J ends lost 4 bases and 6 bases, in that order; junction bases with no gene match: 7. Germline-derived CDR1 and CDR2 are MNHNS and SASEGT.

The chain employs TRBV28 and TRBJ1-6; D not certain. Germline loops: CDR1 MDHEN, CDR2 SYDVKM. The CDR3 spans 15 residues. The V and J ends lost 3 bases and 8 bases respectively, with 14 bases between them. The CDR3 DNA reads TGTGCCAGCAGTTTGCGGACCCCCGGGCATTCACCCCTCCACTTT. It translates to CASSLRTPGHSPLHF.

V is TRBV2 and J is TRBJ2-5; 8 nucleotides agree with TRBD1. V trimming: 4 bases; J trimming: 5 bases; junction bases outside the gene matches: 9. The CDR3 is 15 residues long. The germline V gene has CDR1 SNHLY and CDR2 FYNNEI. The CDR3 loop is CASSVLSGGAETQYF. The CDR3 nucleotides are TGTGCCAGCAGTGTACTTTCAGGGGGCGCGGAGACCCAGTACTTC.

This clone appeared once. Other DNA variants within this sample encode the same CDR3. This chain uses TRBV4-3 with TRBJ2-3; 10 positions match TRBD2. The V and J ends lost 6 bases and 3 bases, in that order; junction bases with no gene match: 6. There are 15 residues in the CDR3. Per germline, CDR1 LGHNA and CDR2 YSLEER. CDR3 in DNA: TGCGCCAGCAGTCAACAGGGACTAGCGACAGATACGCAGTATTTT. Protein product: CASSQQGLATDTQYF.

This rearrangement joins TRBV18 to TRBJ1-2; 7 bases are shared with TRBD1. The J segment lost 3 bases and the V segment lost 6 bases, leaving 4 bases of the junction unmatched. This CDR3 spans 13 amino acids. Germline assignment: CDR1 KGHSH and CDR2 LQKENI. The CDR3 reads CASSRDRDYGYTF. CDR3 DNA: TGTGCCAGCTCGCGCGACAGGGACTATGGCTACACCTTC.

V gene TRBV5-4 combines with J gene TRBJ2-2; D is ambiguous. Trimming removed 4 bases at V and 0 bases at J, with 10 bases between. The germline V gene encodes CDR1 SGHNT and CDR2 YYREEE (reference sequence). The CDR3 contains 15 residues. The DNA for the CDR3 is TGTGCCAGCAGCCCTGGTAGGCCGAACACCGGGGAGCTGTTTTTT. The encoded protein is CASSPGRPNTGELFF.

The chain recombines TRBV18 with TRBJ2-1, with 7 nucleotides matching TRBD1. The CDR3 runs to 14 residues. Germline V CDR1 and CDR2: KGHSH, LQKENI. The ends lost 4 bases at V and 7 bases at J; junction bases unmatched: 7. The CDR3 bases are TGTGCCAGCTCACTCGATCAACAGGGGAATGAGCAGTTCTTC. Protein sequence: CASSLDQQGNEQFF. Supplemented by reference TRBV18 and TRBJ2-1, the full variable domain reads NAGVMQNPRHLVRRRGQEARLRCSPMKGHSHVYWYRQLPEEGLKFMVYLQKENIIDESGMPKERFSAEFPKEGPSILRIQQVVRGDSAAYFCASSLDQQGNEQFFGPGTRLTVL.

J is TRBJ2-7 and V is TRBV5-1; unclear D gene. This CDR3 contains 13 residues. Germline-derived CDR1 and CDR2 are SGHRS and YFSETQ. V was pared by 1 base and J by 7 bases, with 12 bases between. CDR3 protein: CASSLSPPREQYF. CDR3 in DNA: TGCGCCAGCAGCTTGTCCCCTCCTCGTGAGCAGTACTTC. Full variable domain (missing parts from reference TRBV5-1 and TRBJ2-7): KAGVTQTPRYLIKTRGQQVTLSCSPISGHRSVSWYQQTPGQGLQFLFEYFSETQRNKGNFPGRFSGRQFSNSRSEMNVSTLELGDSALYLCASSLSPPREQYFGPGTRLTVT.

The chain recombines TRBV2 with TRBJ2-5; D may match TRBD1 or TRBD2 (6 bases each). The CDR3 contains 14 residues. V lost 6 bases, J lost 5 bases, and 16 bases lay in between. Per the germline V gene, CDR1 is SNHLY and CDR2 is FYNNEI. CDR3 DNA sequence: TGTGCCAGCAGGAGGAGGGGGAATGGGGAGACCCAGTACTTC. The encoded protein is CASRRRGNGETQYF.

The J gene is TRBJ1-1, the V gene TRBV6-6; possibly TRBD1 for D (5 bases). Germline CDR1 MNHNY, CDR2 SVGAGI (reference sequence). V was trimmed by 6 bases and J by 5 bases, leaving 19 bases between them. This CDR3 comprises 15 residues. The CDR3 here is CASRPPWGIGTEAFF. As DNA, the CDR3 is TGTGCCAGCAGACCCCCGTGGGGGATCGGAACTGAAGCTTTCTTT.